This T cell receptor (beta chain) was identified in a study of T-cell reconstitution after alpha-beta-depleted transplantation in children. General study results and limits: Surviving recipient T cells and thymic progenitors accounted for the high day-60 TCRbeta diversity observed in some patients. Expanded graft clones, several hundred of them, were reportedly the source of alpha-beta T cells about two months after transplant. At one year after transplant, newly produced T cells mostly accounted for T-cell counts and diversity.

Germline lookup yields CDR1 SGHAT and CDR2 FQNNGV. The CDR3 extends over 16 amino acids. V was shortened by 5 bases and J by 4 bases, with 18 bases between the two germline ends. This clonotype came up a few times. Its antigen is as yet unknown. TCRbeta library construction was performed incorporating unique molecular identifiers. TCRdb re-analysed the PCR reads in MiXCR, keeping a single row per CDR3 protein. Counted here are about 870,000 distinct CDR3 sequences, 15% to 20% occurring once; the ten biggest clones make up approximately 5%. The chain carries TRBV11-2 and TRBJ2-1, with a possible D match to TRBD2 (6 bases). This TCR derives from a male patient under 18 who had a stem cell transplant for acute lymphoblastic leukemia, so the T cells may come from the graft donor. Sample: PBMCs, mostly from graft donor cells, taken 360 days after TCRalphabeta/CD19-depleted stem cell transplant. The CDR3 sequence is CASSPPRGRSYNEQFF. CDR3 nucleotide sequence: TGTGCCAGCAGCCCACCCCGAGGGAGGTCATACAATGAGCAGTTCTTC.